The present TCR delta chain was sequenced within a study of Vδ1+ human thymocytes. Study-level points and caveats: Highly polyclonal TRG and TRD repertoires with Gaussian CDR3 length distributions appeared in thymus. Despite high sort purity, roughly 19% of thymic T cell receptor delta sequences were Vdelta2.

After alphabeta T cell depletion, CD3+ Vdelta1+ Vdelta2- thymocytes were sorted. Sorted Vdelta1+ thymocytes were roughly 96% to 99.6% pure. After removal of 1 base from V and 0 bases from J, the junction contained 26 bases not matched to a gene. Germline V gives CDR1 TSWWSYY, CDR2 QGS. The CDR3 has 23 residues. This clone was observed a few times. What it recognizes is unknown. The same CDR3 can be traced to other DNA sequences in this sample. Sequences come from RNA converted to cDNA by reverse transcription. Pooled V-gene forward primers with one constant-region reverse primer generated the CDR3 amplicons by multiplex PCR. TCRdb redid the clone calls on the multiplex PCR reads with CATT. This table has some 73,000 delta-chain clones, about 35% appearing once.

This rearrangement joins TRDV1 to TRDJ1; 7 nucleotides line up with TRDD3. The sequenced sample was Vdelta1+ gamma-delta thymocytes from the thymus. Subset noted: FACS-sorted CD3+ TCRalphabeta- TCRVdelta1+ TCRVdelta2- thymocytes. The clonotype comes from a boy in the first two years of life who had congenital heart surgery. The CDR3 protein is CALGEPGPQGTINGILDTDKLIF. Here the CDR3 DNA reads TGTGCTCTTGGGGAACCAGGGCCCCAGGGAACGATTAACGGGATACTCGACACCGATAAACTCATCTTT.